The rows below give T cell receptor beta chains drawn from one sample of a study of T cells in Graves' hyperthyroidism and ophthalmopathy. TCRdb reprocessed the multiplex PCR reads with MiXCR, giving one entry per CDR3 protein. The sample yields 500,000 to 650,000 distinct CDR3 sequences, about 15% seen once. Sequenced sample: blood. These receptors came from a woman aged 40 to 55 with Graves' hyperthyroidism. The CDR3 runs from the conserved cysteine through the conserved F or W. The D gene is left open where the match is weak. Clone size is stated in some rows and not others, as once, few, many or a class when expanded.

TRBV2,TRBD1,many,TRBJ1-1,TGTGCCAGCAGCATGGGACAGAGGAACACTGAAGCTTTCTTT,CASSMGQRNTEAFF
TRBV7-2,.,many,TRBJ2-1,TGTGCCAGCAGCTCCATAGCAGGCGAGCAGTTCTTC,CASSSIAGEQFF
TRBV12-3/TRBV12-4,TRBD1,.,TRBJ1-4,TGTGCCAGCAGTGTAAGGGGTCAGGGGGCCAAGGCTGAAAAACTGTTTTTT,CASSVRGQGAKAEKLFF
TRBV27,TRBD2,many,TRBJ2-7,TGTGCCAGCAGACGGACTAGCGGGGACTACGAGCAGTACTTC,CASRRTSGDYEQYF
TRBV5-1,.,many,TRBJ2-5,TGCGCCAGCAGGACTGGACGGATCCAAGAGACCCAGTACTTC,CASRTGRIQETQYF
TRBV28,.,many,TRBJ1-6,TGTGCCAGCAGCCATAATTCACCCCTCCACTTT,CASSHNSPLHF
TRBV24-1,.,.,TRBJ2-2,TGTGCCACCAGTCCCCAGGCTAGGGGGGGCACCGGGGAGCTGTTTTTT,CATSPQARGGTGELFF
TRBV24-1,.,.,TRBJ1-5,TGTGCCACCAGTGATTCACAGGGTTCGGATCAGCCCCAGCATTTT,CATSDSQGSDQPQHF
TRBV6-1,TRBD1,few,TRBJ1-4,TGTGCCAGCAGTTATGTTTCCGGACAGGGGTACACAGATGAAAAACTGTTTTTT,CASSYVSGQGYTDEKLFF
TRBV6-1,.,.,TRBJ2-4,TGTGCCAGCAGGGCTTTAGCCAAAAACATTCAGTACTTC,CASRALAKNIQYF
TRBV11-1,TRBD1,many,TRBJ1-2,TGTGCCAGCCGCTCCTCCGGGACAGGGAACTATGGCTACACCTTC,CASRSSGTGNYGYTF
TRBV29-1,TRBD2,many,TRBJ2-3,TGCAGCGTTGAACTAGCGGGGACAAGCACAGATACGCAGTATTTT,CSVELAGTSTDTQYF
TRBV28,.,many,TRBJ2-3,TGTGCCAGCAGTTTATGGGGGCAGGGCCTAGATACGCAGTATTTT,CASSLWGQGLDTQYF
TRBV10-3,.,.,TRBJ1-1,TGTGCCATCAGTAGGACAGAGAGCTTAAATGAAGCTTTCTTT,CAISRTESLNEAFF
TRBV27,.,.,TRBJ2-4,TGTGCCAGCAGTTTTTCTGGGGGGCCCAAAAACATTCAGTACTTC,CASSFSGGPKNIQYF
TRBV14,TRBD1,many,TRBJ1-1,TGTGCCAGCAGCCTCCGGACAGGGGGCTTTTGGAACACTGAAGCTTTCTTT,CASSLRTGGFWNTEAFF
TRBV12-3/TRBV12-4,.,few,TRBJ1-4,TGTGCCAGCAGTTTCGTTAATGAAAAACTGTTTTTT,CASSFVNEKLFF
TRBV28,.,many,TRBJ2-7,TGTGCCAGCGGGGTTCGCGGAGACTCCTACGAGCAGTACTTC,CASGVRGDSYEQYF
TRBV20-1,TRBD2,.,TRBJ2-2,TGCAGTGCTAGATTAGCGGGAGGCCCCGGGGAGCTGTTTTTT,CSARLAGGPGELFF
TRBV5-1,TRBD1,many,TRBJ2-7,TGCGCCAGCAGCAACTACGGACAGGGGGGTCCCAACGAGCAGTACTTC,CASSNYGQGGPNEQYF
TRBV20-1,TRBD1,.,TRBJ2-7,TGCAGTGCTGGACAGGGGGAATACGAGCAGTACTTC,CSAGQGEYEQYF
TRBV20-1,.,few,TRBJ2-1,TGCAGTGCCACGCTAACCTTTACGGGGCATGAGCAGTTCTTC,CSATLTFTGHEQFF
TRBV24-1,.,many,TRBJ2-1,TGTGCCACCAGTGATTCAGACGGCGCAAGGGTTCCGTACAATGAGCAGTTCTTC,CATSDSDGARVPYNEQFF
TRBV3-1,.,many,TRBJ1-5,TGTGCCAGCAGCCAAGCGGCAGCCGAACAGCCCCAGCATTTT,CASSQAAAEQPQHF
TRBV7-2,.,many,TRBJ2-1,TGTGCCAGCAGTTCCGGGAGAAGCAATGAGCAGTTCTTC,CASSSGRSNEQFF
TRBV7-8,TRBD2,many,TRBJ2-2,TGTGCCAGCAGGCGTCGTGGGGGGGACACCGGGGAGCTGTTTTTT,CASRRRGGDTGELFF
TRBV3-1,TRBD2,many,TRBJ2-3,TGTGCCAGCAGCGGGGTACAGACTAGCGGGAGTTATACGCAGTATTTT,CASSGVQTSGSYTQYF
TRBV30,TRBD2,few,TRBJ2-1,TGTGCCTGGAGTCTGCTAGCGGGAGGGCGGAATGAGCAGTTCTTC,CAWSLLAGGRNEQFF
TRBV28,.,many,TRBJ2-7,TGTGCCAGCATGGCGGACGGGTCCTACGAGCAGTACTTC,CASMADGSYEQYF
TRBV12-3/TRBV12-4,.,many,TRBJ2-5,TGTGCCAGCAGTTTAGGGGCCTCGGAGACCCAGTACTTC,CASSLGASETQYF
TRBV3-1,TRBD2,few,TRBJ2-5,TGTGCCAGCAGCCAGACCGCTAGCGGGAGTGTAAGCCAGACCCAGTACTTC,CASSQTASGSVSQTQYF
TRBV29-1,.,many,TRBJ2-7,TGCAGCGTTGCCCCCAGCCCTAATGGCGAGCAGTACTTC,CSVAPSPNGEQYF
TRBV18,.,many,TRBJ2-7,TGTGCCAGCTCACCCCCGGGCCGCAACGAGCAGTACTTC,CASSPPGRNEQYF
TRBV29-1,TRBD1,few,TRBJ2-7,TGCAGCGTTGAAGGGCTTTCCAGACAGGGCGATTCCTACGAGCAGTACTTC,CSVEGLSRQGDSYEQYF
TRBV7-2,.,once,TRBJ1-2,TGTGCCAGCAGCTTAGTGGCCCGGGGACGGCTTTTAGGCTACACCTTC,CASSLVARGRLLGYTF
TRBV12-3/TRBV12-4,.,few,TRBJ2-7,TGTGCCAGCAGTTTTACAGGGACCGAGCAGTACTTC,CASSFTGTEQYF
TRBV20-1,.,many,TRBJ2-5,TGCAGTGCCCCTTGGTCGGACCAAGAGACCCAGTACTTC,CSAPWSDQETQYF
TRBV19,.,few,TRBJ2-1,TGTGCCAGTAGTATAGATCGGGTGGGACCAAGCAATGAGCAGTTCTTC,CASSIDRVGPSNEQFF
TRBV5-1,.,few,TRBJ2-7,TGCGCCAGCAGCTATGATGCCTACGAGCAGTACTTC,CASSYDAYEQYF
TRBV5-6,.,.,TRBJ2-7,TGTGCCAGCAGCTTGAGGGTGCGGGCACGACCCTCCTACGAGCAGTACTTC,CASSLRVRARPSYEQYF
TRBV29-1,.,few,TRBJ2-7,TGCAGCGTTGAAGTGGGGAGACAGGTTAGTGGGTCCTACGAGCAGTACTTC,CSVEVGRQVSGSYEQYF
TRBV5-6,.,many,TRBJ1-3,TGTGCCAGCAGCTTGCGGGGCTTTGGAAACACCATATATTTT,CASSLRGFGNTIYF
TRBV18,.,.,TRBJ1-3,TGTGCCAGCTCACCACCGATCCAGGGGCATAAAAACACCATATATTTT,CASSPPIQGHKNTIYF
TRBV28,TRBD1,.,TRBJ1-1,TGTGCCAGCAGTTCCCCCGGGACAGGGGGAACGAAGAACACTGAAGCTTTCTTT,CASSSPGTGGTKNTEAFF
TRBV7-3,.,.,TRBJ1-5,TGTGCCAGCAGCTTAACTTTGGGGGCTAGTCAGCCCCAGCATTTT,CASSLTLGASQPQHF
TRBV20-1,.,many,TRBJ2-5,TGCAGTGCTAGTAAATCCCTCGCGGAGACCCAGTACTTC,CSASKSLAETQYF
TRBV13,.,.,TRBJ2-1,TGTGCCAGCAGCTTATACGTTACCTCCTACAATGAGCAGTTCTTC,CASSLYVTSYNEQFF
TRBV2,.,many,TRBJ1-1,TGTGCCAGCAATGCTTTCGGGACTCCGAACACTGAAGCTTTCTTT,CASNAFGTPNTEAFF
TRBV30,.,many,TRBJ2-1,TGTGCCTCCGCGTTCTCGACAGCCCCCTACAATGAGCAGTTCTTC,CASAFSTAPYNEQFF
TRBV7-9,.,.,TRBJ1-5,TGTGCCAGCGCCAACTTCACCGCGGGGGAGTTAAATCAGCCCCAGCATTTT,CASANFTAGELNQPQHF
TRBV28,TRBD1,many,TRBJ1-1,TGTGCCAGCATCCCCGAGACAGGGGACACTGAAGCTTTCTTT,CASIPETGDTEAFF
TRBV5-1,TRBD2,many,TRBJ2-1,TGCGCCAGCAGACCCAGGACTAGCGGGAACAATGAGCAGTTCTTC,CASRPRTSGNNEQFF
TRBV7-3,.,.,TRBJ2-5,TGTGCCAGCAGCTTAGGGCGTTTGGGCCAAGAGACCCAGTACTTC,CASSLGRLGQETQYF
TRBV13,TRBD2,.,TRBJ2-5,TGTGCCAGCAGCGACGCTAGCGGGACTTCCCAAGAGACCCAGTACTTC,CASSDASGTSQETQYF
TRBV15,.,.,TRBJ2-7,TGTGCCACCGGAGAGAAGGGCGAGCAGTACTTC,CATGEKGEQYF
TRBV28,TRBD2,many,TRBJ2-5,TGTGCCAGCAGATATGGGACTAGCGGGGATCAAGAGACCCAGTACTTC,CASRYGTSGDQETQYF